A single sample gave rise to the 7 T cell receptor beta chains below, sequenced in a study of CD8 T cells in Susac syndrome. Random hexamers served to reverse transcribe roughly 0.5 to 1 ug RNA. TCRdb reanalysed the immunoSEQ multiplex PCR reads using MiXCR and keeps one entry per CDR3 protein. Among roughly 180,000 distinct CDR3 sequences listed, about 95% were seen once. Sequencing used CD4+ T cells from PBMCs. All receptors come from a human donor in good health.

J is TRBJ2-2 and V is TRBV12-3 or TRBV12-4; D is possibly TRBD1 (6 bases). This CDR3 contains 15 residues. Trimming shortened V by 6 bases and J by 3 bases, and 14 bases separated the two germline ends. The DNA for the CDR3 is TGTGCCAGCAGCCTCGGGACATTCTACACCGGGGAGCTGTTTTTT. Protein sequence: CASSLGTFYTGELFF.

This chain joins TRBV30 and TRBJ1-1; maybe TRBD1 (6 bases). CDR3 size: 11 residues. CDR1 is GTSNPN and CDR2 is SVGIG in the germline V gene (reference sequence). Trimming cost V 7 bases and J 4 bases, with 10 bases left between them. CDR3 protein: CASQGTTEAFF. CDR3 bases: TGTGCCTCTCAGGGGACCACTGAAGCTTTCTTT.

The CDR3 DNA reads TGTGCCAGCAGCGGCACTTCCCCCTACGAGCAGTACTTC. Its translation: CASSGTSPYEQYF. This rearrangement joins TRBV9 to TRBJ2-7; D is unresolved. Germline CDR1 SGDLS, CDR2 YYNGEE. V lost 3 bases to trimming and J lost 2 bases, with 9 bases between them. The CDR3 sequence is 13 residues long.

This clonotype was counted once. The genes are TRBV3-1 and TRBJ2-1, with no clear D. Germline lookup yields CDR1 LGHDT and CDR2 YNNKEL (reference sequence). This CDR3 has 12 amino acids. V lost 6 bases and J lost 10, with 13 bases in between. CDR3 bases: TGTGCCAGCAGTCCACGCGTAAACGAGCAGTTCTTC. This codes for CASSPRVNEQFF.

The gene calls are TRBV3-1 and TRBJ1-5; D not resolved. Trimming took 0 bases from V and 3 from J, leaving 6 bases between them. Per germline, CDR1 LGHDT and CDR2 YNNKEL (reference sequence). This CDR3 is built from 14 residues. CDR3 in DNA: TGTGCCAGCAGCCAAGATGTCAACAATCAGCCCCAGCATTTT. Translation: CASSQDVNNQPQHF.

V is TRBV28 and J is TRBJ2-4; D gene ambiguous. Germline V gene lookup returns CDR1 MDHEN and CDR2 SYDVKM. V lost 3 bases and J 2 bases, leaving 11 bases between the germline ends. This CDR3 contains 15 residues. CDR3 protein: CASSFLEASKNIQYF. CDR3 bases: TGTGCCAGCAGTTTCCTAGAGGCGTCCAAAAACATTCAGTACTTC.

This clonotype was picked up a small number of times. This chain links TRBV4-1 with TRBJ2-2; no firm D call. The V end was cut by 1 base, the J end by 0 bases, with 9 bases between. The CDR3 consists of 16 residues. The germline gives CDR1 MGHRA, CDR2 YSYEKL. The CDR3 is CASSQGVGSNTGELFF. In nucleotides, the CDR3 is TGCGCCAGCAGCCAAGGAGTCGGATCGAACACCGGGGAGCTGTTTTTT.